This T cell receptor beta chain derives from a study of blood T cell repertoires in COVID-19. Overall study context: Samples came from the United States, Italy and Spain, spanning acute and convalescent COVID-19. T cells, B-cell-depleted T cells, or PBMCs supplied cDNA or gDNA.

Original handling: Researchers report that nucleated cell counts were estimated from reference gene primer amplification. Sequencing was performed with immunoSEQ multiplex PCR; in TCRdb, only in-frame clones are kept and a portion is missing. V, J and clone size reflect that table, while D and trimming were determined from the DNA. The sample includes some 100,000 clones, roughly 85% of them seen just once. Only a few counts were recorded for this clone. CDR3 length: 13 amino acids. Between the trimmed V and J ends, which lost 6 bases and 4 bases, there was a span of 9 bases. Germline V lookup: CDR1 KGHSH, CDR2 LQKENI.

This receptor was taken from a woman in her seventies with acute or convalescent COVID-19. The V gene is TRBV18, the J gene TRBJ2-2; TRBD1 might be the D (6 bases). Source material: peripheral blood. The DNA of the CDR3 is TGTGCCAGCTCCCTGGACAGCACCGGGGAGCTGTTTTTT. It is translated as CASSLDSTGELFF.